The 7 T cell receptor beta chains below come from one sample, sequenced in a study of cytomegalovirus exposure and HLA in healthy donors (dated by TCRdb to between 2016 and 2019). Library construction relied on the immunoSEQ multiplex PCR assay. TCRdb re-hosts the immuneACCESS table, in-frame sequences only. Its copies lack some clones; in the studies checked, an unresolved V gene accounts for under half of them, and the cause for the rest is not known. Here the sample has about 150,000 clones; around 90% occur a single time. Jointly, the top ten make up over 5% of the sample. Material: PBMCs. These receptors were taken from a woman in her 30s in good health and CMV-seropositive.

The rearrangement joins TRBV29-1 to TRBJ2-3, with D perhaps matching TRBD1 (6 bases). The V gene's germline CDR1 is SQVTM and CDR2 ANQGSEA. This CDR3 is 13 amino acids long. The ends were cut back, 2 bases at V and 0 bases at J, with 6 bases in the middle. CDR3 DNA sequence: TGCAGCGTTGAAACAGGGAGCACAGATACGCAGTATTTT. This codes for CSVETGSTDTQYF.

This chain connects TRBV5-6 to TRBJ2-7; 9 bases are a match to TRBD1. CDR1 and CDR2 from the germline V gene are SGHDT and YYEEEE. CDR3 length: 14 residues. V trimming: 4 bases; J trimming: 4 bases; junction bases outside the gene matches: 6. CDR3 sequence (DNA): TGTGCCAGCAGCAGAGGACAGGGGATTTACGAGCAGTACTTC. Translating gives CASSRGQGIYEQYF.

The rearrangement uses TRBV7-9 and TRBJ2-2, with 8 bases matching TRBD2. J gave up 5 bases and V 1 base, and 6 bases lay outside the gene matches. The CDR3 sequence is 16 residues long. In germline, CDR1 is SEHNR, CDR2 FQNEAQ (reference sequence). The CDR3 nucleotides are TGTGCCAGCAGCTTAGAACTGGCTAGCGGGACCGGGGAGCTGTTTTTT. Its protein is CASSLELASGTGELFF.

The V and J genes are TRBV2 and TRBJ2-1; 9 bases are a match to TRBD2. The CDR3 loop spans 14 amino acids. Trimming took 6 bases from V and 7 from J; bases not matched to a gene: 7. Germline values: CDR1 SNHLY, CDR2 FYNNEI. In DNA form, the CDR3 reads TGTGCCAGCAGGGGGCTAGCGGGACATAATGAGCAGTTCTTC. It yields the protein CASRGLAGHNEQFF.

The chain is built from TRBV7-2 and TRBJ2-1; TRBD2 might be the D (5 bases). Germline CDR1 SGHTA, CDR2 FQGNSA. The CDR3 contains 12 residues. V was trimmed by 7 bases and J by 13 bases, leaving 17 bases between them. Written as DNA, the CDR3 is TGTGCCAGCAACGAGGGAAGAGGGATTCAGTTCTTC. It translates to CASNEGRGIQFF. The full variable domain, with the rest looked up from reference TRBV7-2 and TRBJ2-1, is GAGVSQSPSNKVTEKGKDVELRCDPISGHTALYWYRQSLGQGLEFLIYFQGNSAPDKSGLPSDRFSAERTGGSVSTLTIQRTQQEDSAVYLCASNEGRGIQFFGPGTRLTVL.

The chain employs TRBV4-1 and TRBJ2-1; D is perhaps TRBD2 (5 bases). V lost 4 bases and J lost 5, with 24 bases in between. The CDR3 is made up of 18 amino acids. The V gene's germline CDR1 is MGHRA and CDR2 YSYEKL. CDR3 coding DNA: TGCGCCAGCAGCCTAAGCGGAAGGATCGGGGATTGGAACAATGAGCAGTTCTTC. As protein: CASSLSGRIGDWNNEQFF.

This clone was detected only a few times. CDR3 loop: CASSLGTGVEAFF. For the CDR3, the DNA is TGTGCCAGCAGCTTGGGGACAGGGGTAGAAGCTTTCTTT. The rearrangement joins TRBV7-2 to TRBJ1-1; 10 positions match TRBD1. V gave up 3 bases and J gave up 8 bases; unmatched junction bases: 3. Germline CDR1 SGHTA, CDR2 FQGNSA. The CDR3 consists of 13 residues.